These 25 T cell receptor beta chains share one sample of origin, sequenced in a study of cytomegalovirus exposure and HLA in healthy donors. Using immunoSEQ multiplex PCR, the repertoire was profiled, and TCRdb retains in-frame clones only, with some absent. This table has about 49,000 clones, about 91% appearing once. The sequencing sample was made of PBMCs. These receptors all stem from a man in his late teens or twenties in good health and CMV-seronegative.

The chain uses TRBV10-2 and TRBJ1-1; tentative D call: TRBD1 (6 bases). This CDR3 region has 13 residues. CDR1 and CDR2 from the germline V gene are WSHSY and SAAADI. With 2 bases removed from V and 7 bases from J, the gap between germline ends came to 11 bases. The CDR3 coding sequence is TGCGCCAGCAGTGAGCTGGGGGCAGGTGAAGCTTTCTTT. Translating it yields CASSELGAGEAFF.

This sequence joins TRBV11-2 and TRBJ2-3; 9 positions match TRBD2. This CDR3 is 17 amino acids long. The V segment lost 2 bases and the J segment 6 bases; nucleotides outside the gene matches: 12. From germline, CDR1 is SGHAT and CDR2 FQNNGV. CDR3 in amino acids: CASSLRSTAGGLDTQYF. CDR3 bases: TGTGCCAGCAGCTTACGGTCAACGGCGGGAGGGCTGGATACGCAGTATTTT.

The gene calls are TRBV18 and TRBJ1-1; D gene ambiguous. V dropped 2 bases and J dropped 1 base, with 11 bases sitting between them. Germline CDR1 is KGHSH and CDR2 is LQKENI. This CDR3 is 15 amino acids long. CDR3 amino acids: CASSPRRSQNTEAFF. The CDR3 DNA is TGTGCCAGCTCACCAAGGAGGTCCCAGAACACTGAAGCTTTCTTT.

CDR3: CASSFGTGDYEQYF. DNA for the CDR3: TGTGCCAGCAGTTTCGGGACAGGGGACTACGAGCAGTACTTC. The chain recombines TRBV27 with TRBJ2-7; 10 bases agree with TRBD1. Trimming cost V 3 bases and J 3 bases; bases outside gene matches: 2. The CDR3 is 14 amino acids. Germline CDR1 reads MNHEY; CDR2 reads SMNVEV (reference sequence).

The genes are TRBV27 and TRBJ2-7, with 11 positions matching TRBD2. The CDR3 has 15 amino acids. J gave up 3 bases and V 4 bases, and 5 bases lay outside the gene matches. Germline assignment: CDR1 MNHEY and CDR2 SMNVEV (reference sequence). The CDR3 loop reads CASSSLAGGLYEQYF. In DNA, the CDR3 is TGTGCCAGCAGTTCGCTAGCGGGAGGCCTCTACGAGCAGTACTTC.

This chain links TRBV11-2 with TRBJ2-7; D remains ambiguous. Deletions cut 1 base from V and 2 bases from J, with 9 bases between. Germline CDR1 is SGHAT and CDR2 is FQNNGV. The CDR3 loop spans 14 amino acids. The CDR3: CASSLGTVAYEQYF. CDR3 in DNA: TGTGCCAGCAGCTTAGGCACAGTGGCCTACGAGCAGTACTTC.

This chain joins TRBV4-3 and TRBJ2-2; 10 bases are a match to TRBD1. J gave up 3 bases and V 2 bases, and 3 bases lay outside the gene matches. CDR1 is LGHNA and CDR2 is YSLEER in the germline V gene. The CDR3 loop spans 16 amino acids. The CDR3 sequence is CASSQRGQGYTGELFF. DNA of the CDR3: TGCGCCAGCAGCCAACGGGGACAGGGGTACACCGGGGAGCTGTTTTTT.

The chain joins TRBV28 to TRBJ1-5; no definite D call. Germline loops: CDR1 MDHEN, CDR2 SYDVKM. The CDR3 is made up of 18 amino acids. The ends were cut back, 6 bases at V and 0 bases at J, with 21 bases in the middle. The CDR3 region is CASSQQHTDLYSNQPQHF. The CDR3 DNA is TGTGCCAGCAGCCAACAGCATACTGACCTATATAGCAATCAGCCCCAGCATTTT.

V gene TRBV14 combines with J gene TRBJ2-5, with 7 bases that match TRBD1. The CDR3 is 14 residues long. V shed 2 bases and J 5 bases; nucleotides not matched to a gene: 5. The germline CDR1 and CDR2 sequences are SGHDN and FVKESK. The CDR3 sequence is CASSQKGTAETQYF. The CDR3, as DNA: TGTGCCAGCAGCCAAAAGGGGACAGCGGAGACCCAGTACTTC.

V gene TRBV28 combines with J gene TRBJ2-2; TRBD2 matches 10 bases. CDR3 length: 15 amino acids. Germline trimming cut 3 bases from V and 7 bases from J; bases unmatched to any gene: 5. Germline V gene lookup returns CDR1 MDHEN and CDR2 SYDVKM. The CDR3 spells CASSLTSGLVGELFF. The DNA of the CDR3 is TGTGCCAGCAGTTTGACTAGCGGGTTGGTCGGGGAGCTGTTTTTT.

The gene calls are TRBV27 and TRBJ2-2; D gene ambiguous. Per germline, CDR1 MNHEY and CDR2 SMNVEV (reference sequence). This CDR3 region has 13 residues. V lost 4 bases to trimming and J lost 6 bases, with 9 bases between them. This CDR3 is CASSWSVAGELFF. The DNA of the CDR3 is TGTGCCAGCAGTTGGTCAGTCGCCGGGGAGCTGTTTTTT.

V is TRBV6-4 and J is TRBJ2-1; D may be TRBD1 (5 bases). Germline V CDR1 and CDR2: MRHNA, SNTAGT. This CDR3 spans 14 amino acids. With 10 bases removed from V and 0 bases from J, the gap between germline ends came to 13 bases. In DNA form, the CDR3 reads TGTGCCACCTCCAACGACAGCTCCTACAATGAGCAGTTCTTC. Amino acid sequence: CATSNDSSYNEQFF.

The chain carries TRBV4-2 and TRBJ2-5; 7 nucleotides match TRBD2. Germline loops: CDR1 LGHNA, CDR2 YNFKEQ. The ends lost 1 base at V and 3 bases at J; junction bases unmatched: 5. The CDR3 spans 15 residues. The CDR3 nucleotides are TGTGCCAGCAGCCAAGGGGGGAGGGAGAAAGAGACCCAGTACTTC. It encodes CASSQGGREKETQYF.

In DNA form, the CDR3 reads TGTGCCAGCAGTTACAGAGTAGCGGGAGGGACAGATACGCAGTATTTT. Its translation is CASSYRVAGGTDTQYF. This chain links TRBV6-6 with TRBJ2-3; 11 bases are a match to TRBD2. V dropped 2 bases and J dropped 3; count of bases not matched to a gene: 4. Germline lookup yields CDR1 MNHNY and CDR2 SVGAGI (reference sequence). This CDR3 has 16 residues.

The chain is built from TRBV6-6 and TRBJ2-3; D remains ambiguous. Germline assignment: CDR1 MNHNY and CDR2 SVGAGI (reference sequence). CDR3 size: 13 residues. V lost 2 bases to trimming and J lost 1 base, with 4 bases between them. CDR3: CASSYLRTDTQYF. CDR3 coding DNA: TGTGCCAGCAGTTACCTCCGCACAGATACGCAGTATTTT.

This chain joins TRBV7-2 and TRBJ2-1; 7 nucleotides line up with TRBD2. The J segment lost 5 bases and the V segment lost 2 bases, leaving 9 bases of the junction unmatched. The germline V gene has CDR1 SGHTA and CDR2 FQGNSA. The CDR3 is 16 amino acids. The CDR3 DNA reads TGTGCCAGCAGCTTACAGTCTAGCGGACACCACAATGAGCAGTTCTTC. Amino acids: CASSLQSSGHHNEQFF.

This clone occurred a few times. This sequence joins TRBV7-9 and TRBJ2-2; unclear D gene. The CDR3 runs to 15 residues. Trimming shortened V by 5 bases and J by 6 bases, and 16 bases separated the two germline ends. CDR1 and CDR2 from the germline V gene are SEHNR and FQNEAQ (reference sequence). CDR3 protein: CASSPPGFSAGELFF. In DNA form, the CDR3 reads TGTGCCAGCAGCCCCCCCGGGTTTTCGGCCGGGGAGCTGTTTTTT.

The chain employs TRBV7-9 and TRBJ2-1; 10 bases align to TRBD2. From germline, CDR1 is SEHNR and CDR2 FQNEAQ (reference sequence). V gave up 1 base and J gave up 0 bases; unmatched junction bases: 9. The CDR3 runs to 19 residues. The CDR3 reads CASSLETSGDTRSYNEQFF. DNA of the CDR3: TGTGCCAGCAGCTTAGAAACTAGCGGGGACACACGCTCCTACAATGAGCAGTTCTTC.

The chain uses TRBV5-4 and TRBJ2-2; D uncertain. V was pared by 5 bases and J by 1 base, with 18 bases between. Germline assignment: CDR1 SGHNT and CDR2 YYREEE (reference sequence). The CDR3 is made up of 17 amino acids. The DNA of the CDR3 is TGTGCCAGCAGGGCCGTCATAGACACCCTGAACACCGGGGAGCTGTTTTTT. It yields the protein CASRAVIDTLNTGELFF. Supplemented by reference TRBV5-4 and TRBJ2-2, the full variable domain reads ETGVTQSPTHLIKTRGQQVTLRCSSQSGHNTVSWYQQALGQGPQFIFQYYREEENGRGNFPPRFSGLQFPNYSSELNVNALELDDSALYLCASRAVIDTLNTGELFFGEGSRLTVL.

The chain is built from TRBV5-6 and TRBJ2-5; possible D gene TRBD2, 5 bases. The CDR3 totals 13 residues. CDR1 and CDR2 from the germline V gene are SGHDT and YYEEEE. V gave up 1 base and J gave up 4 bases, with 8 bases separating them. CDR3 DNA: TGTGCCAGCAGCTTGAGGGAGTTAGAGACCCAGTACTTC. This codes for CASSLRELETQYF.

The chain joins TRBV19 to TRBJ2-2; TRBD1 matches at 9 bases. The V gene's germline CDR1 is LNHDA and CDR2 SQIVND (reference sequence). The CDR3 length is 14 residues. Unmatched junction bases numbered 3, after V lost 5 bases and J lost 5 bases. CDR3 sequence: CASSGTGYTGELFF. CDR3 sequence (DNA): TGTGCCAGTAGTGGGACAGGGTATACCGGGGAGCTGTTTTTT.

The chain combines TRBV21-1 with TRBJ1-1; the table's TRBD1 call for D was not verified on the DNA. TRBV21-1 is a known pseudogene. The CDR3 has 14 residues. The CDR3 is CASSTRTENTEAFF. The CDR3 nucleotides read TGTGCCAGCAGCACGCGGACAGAGAACACTGAAGCTTTCTTT.

The chain joins TRBV11-2 to TRBJ2-2; TRBD1 matches 8 bases. With 3 bases clipped from V and 4 bases from J, the junction kept 10 bases outside the gene matches. The CDR3 runs 17 residues. The germline V gene encodes CDR1 SGHAT and CDR2 FQNNGV. The CDR3 protein is CASSFNRGSVGTGELFF. Here the CDR3 DNA reads TGTGCCAGCAGCTTTAACAGGGGGTCTGTAGGCACCGGGGAGCTGTTTTTT.

The V gene is TRBV5-6, the J gene TRBJ2-7; 7 bases map to TRBD1. CDR3 length equals 15 residues. CDR1 is SGHDT, CDR2 YYEEEE, per germline. V shed 2 bases, J shed 2 bases, and the junction held 7 bases outside the gene matches. CDR3 nucleotide sequence: TGTGCCAGCAGCTTAACCGGGACAGAGGCCTACGAGCAGTACTTC. This gives the protein CASSLTGTEAYEQYF. The whole variable domain, filled in from reference TRBV5-6 and TRBJ2-7, reads DAGVTQSPTHLIKTRGQQVTLRCSPKSGHDTVSWYQQALGQGPQFIFQYYEEEERQRGNFPDRFSGHQFPNYSSELNVNALLLGDSALYLCASSLTGTEAYEQYFGPGTRLTVT.

The chain employs TRBV19 and TRBJ1-1; no firm D call. Trimming left V 5 bases short and J 5 bases short, with 15 bases between. This CDR3 has 14 residues. Germline loops: CDR1 LNHDA, CDR2 SQIVND (reference sequence). In nucleotides, the CDR3 is TGTGCCAGTAGTCCCCCGGCCCGGGGTACTGAAGCTTTCTTT. It codes for CASSPPARGTEAFF.